This is a list of T cell receptor beta chains from one sample in a study of cytomegalovirus exposure and HLA in healthy donors. Assay: immunoSEQ multiplex PCR; the TCRdb copy retains only in-frame clones and omits some. The sample includes under 150,000 clones, around nine tenths of them seen just once. Sequencing used PBMCs. These receptors came from a young woman in good health and CMV-seropositive. CDR3s include the opening cysteine and the closing phenylalanine or tryptophan. Each record gives: CDR3 DNA, CDR3 protein, D gene, J gene, V gene, CDR3 length, clone size. The D gene is left open where the match is weak. Where a row states a size, it is once, few, many or the class of an expanded clone; other rows omit it.

TGTGCCACCCGAAGGGAGGGGGACACCGGGGAGCTGTTTTTT,CATRREGDTGELFF,NA,TRBJ2-2,TRBV6-1,14,few
TGTGCCAGCAGTGAATTTGTCACTCCAAACACTGAAGCTTTCTTT,CASSEFVTPNTEAFF,NA,TRBJ1-1,TRBV2,15,NA
TGCGCCAGCAGCCAAGGCCCAGGGGATTGGTCTGGGGCCAACGTCCTGACTTTC,CASSQGPGDWSGANVLTF,NA,TRBJ2-6,TRBV4-1,18,NA
TGCGCCAGCAGCTTGGGGTTGGGGGCAAATGAAAAACTGTTTTTT,CASSLGLGANEKLFF,NA,TRBJ1-4,TRBV5-1,15,NA
TGTGCCAGCAGTTACACTTGGGGTACAGGATTTACCTTC,CASSYTWGTGFTF,NA,TRBJ1-2,TRBV6-5,13,NA
TGCGCCAGCAGCCCTAACACTATTAACTATGGCTACACCTTC,CASSPNTINYGYTF,NA,TRBJ1-2,TRBV4-1,14,NA
TGCAGCGTTGAGCCAACGGGGGGGAAGCAGTACTTC,CSVEPTGGKQYF,TRBD2,TRBJ2-7,TRBV29-1,12,once
TGTGCCATCAGCGCCCAAACGGGAGGGAATCAGCCCCAGCATTTT,CAISAQTGGNQPQHF,NA,TRBJ1-5,TRBV10-3,15,few
TGTGCCAGCAGTTACTTGGGACAGAAAGACTACAATGAGCAGTTCTTC,CASSYLGQKDYNEQFF,TRBD1,TRBJ2-1,TRBV6-5,16,NA
TGTGCCAGCAGCAAAGTCGACAGGAACTATGGCTACACCTTC,CASSKVDRNYGYTF,NA,TRBJ1-2,TRBV21-1,14,NA
TGTGCCAGCAGCTCCGCCATAAGGAGAACGGACGAGCAGTACTTC,CASSSAIRRTDEQYF,NA,TRBJ2-7,TRBV5-6,15,NA
TGTGCCATCAGTGAGCGGGGGACAGGGAGCTCTGGAAACACCATATATTTT,CAISERGTGSSGNTIYF,TRBD1,TRBJ1-3,TRBV10-3,17,NA
TGTGCCAGCAGCGGTCCCCGGGACAGGGTCTGGAATGAGCAGTTCTTC,CASSGPRDRVWNEQFF,NA,TRBJ2-1,TRBV21-1,16,NA
TGCGCCAGCAGCTGGAGACGCGGGGCCGACACCGGGGAGCTGTTTTTT,CASSWRRGADTGELFF,NA,TRBJ2-2,TRBV5-1,16,NA
TGTGCCAGCAGCCTAACCGCGGGTAATGAAAAACTGTTTTTT,CASSLTAGNEKLFF,NA,TRBJ1-4,TRBV11-2,14,NA
TGCGCCAGCAGTGAGCCGGCGGGAGTTCGTATGAATGAGCAGTTCTTC,CASSEPAGVRMNEQFF,TRBD2,TRBJ2-1,TRBV10-2,16,NA